The source of this T cell receptor beta chain is a study of blood T cell repertoires in COVID-19. Repertoires were generated with immunoSEQ multiplex PCR, while TCRdb's copy carries only in-frame clones and drops some. The top ten hold approximately 3% of the sample, which has some 50,000 clones, about 88% seen once. In germline, CDR1 is SGDLS, CDR2 YYNGEE. Trimming took off 3 bases at V and 3 bases at J, with 13 bases between the two ends. CDR3 length equals 14 residues. Participants spanned ages about 18 to 100 years and resided in over 20 US areas. The material sequenced was PBMCs or T cells enriched from blood (not recorded which). The rearrangement uses TRBV9 and TRBJ2-7; a possible D gene is TRBD1 (6 bases). The clonotype comes from a woman in her forties or fifties who had recovered from COVID-19. The CDR3 coding sequence is TGTGCCAGCAGCGCAGGGGCCGATGGCTACGAGCAGTACTTC. Its translation: CASSAGADGYEQYF.